The clone carrying this TCR beta chain was observed a handful of times. This specimen comes from a study of blood T cell repertoires in COVID-19. Generated by immunoSEQ multiplex PCR, the TCRdb table keeps only in-frame clones and is missing some. The sample contains fewer than 180,000 clones, more than 75% of which appear only once. The CDR3 consists of 13 residues. V lost 2 bases to trimming and J lost 3 bases, with 6 bases between them. The V gene's germline CDR1 is SEHNR and CDR2 FQNEAQ (reference sequence). This TCR derives from a man in his 70s with acute or convalescent COVID-19. The sequencing sample was made of peripheral blood. The chain carries TRBV7-9 and TRBJ2-3; D is undetermined. The CDR3: CASSLPQTDTQYF. The CDR3 DNA reads as TGTGCCAGCAGCTTACCCCAGACAGATACGCAGTATTTT.